This paragraph covers one T cell receptor beta chain sequence. This record comes from a study of blood T cell repertoires in COVID-19. Study as a whole: The samples span acute and convalescent COVID-19 from the United States, Italy and Spain. T cells, B-cell-depleted T cells, or PBMCs provided the cDNA or gDNA that served as material.

Original processing notes: Amplification from reference gene primers served as the basis for estimated nucleated cell counts. Clones were read by immunoSEQ multiplex PCR, and TCRdb kept only the in-frame ones, dropping some. D and trimming were read from the DNA, whereas the V and J calls and clone size are those reported in that table. The profile shows some 95,000 clones, about 85% of them singletons. V was pared by 1 base and J by 0 bases, with 7 bases between. CDR1 and CDR2 from the germline V gene are LGHNA and YNFKEQ. This CDR3 spans 15 amino acids. Sequencing used peripheral blood. The rearrangement uses TRBV4-2 and TRBJ2-1, with D maybe TRBD2 (6 bases). The TCR comes from a man between 65 and 85 years old with acute or convalescent COVID-19. CDR3 sequence reads: CASSQVADSYNEQFF. Written as DNA, the CDR3 is TGTGCCAGCAGCCAAGTAGCGGACTCCTACAATGAGCAGTTCTTC.